One sample yielded the 8 T cell receptor beta chains listed below, sequenced in a study of cytomegalovirus exposure and HLA in healthy donors. It was with 60 Vbeta and 13 Jbeta primers that the PCR ran. Generated by immunoSEQ multiplex PCR, the TCRdb table keeps only in-frame clones and is missing some. This table holds some 150,000 clones, around 79% found once. The sequencing sample was made of PBMCs. Receptor source: a man in his forties or fifties in good health and CMV-seropositive.

The chain has TRBV6-5 and TRBJ2-1; D may be TRBD1 (6 bases). Germline CDR1 is MNHEY and CDR2 is SVGAGI. V lost 0 bases to trimming and J lost 9 bases, with 12 bases between them. This CDR3 spans 14 amino acids. The CDR3 nucleotides read TGTGCCAGCAGTTACTCAAAACAGGGTGGTGAGCAGTTCTTC. As protein: CASSYSKQGGEQFF.

With respect to this clone: Other DNA sequences in this sample translate to the same CDR3. The DNA for the CDR3 is TGTGCCAGTAGTATCGGACAGGGGGGAGATACGCAGTATTTT. It specifies CASSIGQGGDTQYF. This chain links TRBV19 with TRBJ2-3; 10 nucleotides match TRBD1. The junction had 2 bases not matched to a gene; V was cut back by 3 bases and J by 5 bases. The CDR3 consists of 14 residues. CDR1 and CDR2 (germline): LNHDA, SQIVND (reference sequence).

The chain links TRBV19 to TRBJ2-5; 8 positions agree with TRBD1. Matching the DNA end better, TRBJ2-7 makes the J call doubtful. This CDR3 has 16 residues. Looked up from germline, CDR1 is LNHDA and CDR2 is SQIVND (reference sequence). In nucleotides, the CDR3 is TGTGCCAGTACGAACCGCCTAGACAGGGGTTGCTACGAGCAGTACTTC. The encoded protein is CASTNRLDRGCYEQYF.

This clone was picked up one time. V usage is TRBV7-2 and J usage is TRBJ2-2; D may be TRBD2 (5 bases). Germline V gene data show CDR1 as SGHTA and CDR2 as FQGNSA. This CDR3 is 14 amino acids long. With 1 base removed from V and 5 bases from J, the gap between germline ends came to 8 bases. Here the CDR3 reads CASSLDGSTGELFF. The CDR3 DNA reads TGTGCCAGCAGCTTAGATGGGAGTACCGGGGAGCTGTTTTTT.

The chain uses TRBV7-2 and TRBJ2-3, with D unclear. This CDR3 spans 17 amino acids. Germline loops: CDR1 SGHTA, CDR2 FQGNSA. Trimming cost V 4 bases and J 2 bases, with 19 bases left between them. CDR3 in DNA: TGTGCCAGCAGCTCCCCGAGACTGAACTCAAACACAGATACGCAGTATTTT. It translates to CASSSPRLNSNTDTQYF. Full variable domain (missing parts from reference TRBV7-2 and TRBJ2-3): GAGVSQSPSNKVTEKGKDVELRCDPISGHTALYWYRQSLGQGLEFLIYFQGNSAPDKSGLPSDRFSAERTGGSVSTLTIQRTQQEDSAVYLCASSSPRLNSNTDTQYFGPGTRLTVL.

The CDR3 loop is CAIRGTAPYEQYF. CDR3 nucleotides: TGTGCCATCAGGGGGACAGCCCCCTACGAGCAGTACTTC. The V gene is TRBV10-3, the J gene TRBJ2-7, with TRBD1 matching over 7 bases. With V trimmed by 6 bases and J by 2 bases, 4 bases remained unmatched. This CDR3 contains 13 residues. Germline CDR1 and CDR2: ENHRY and SYGVKD.

The CDR3 protein is CASSPPYPAGPASYEQYF. For the CDR3, the DNA is TGTGCCAGCTCACCACCCTACCCGGCGGGGCCCGCCTCCTACGAGCAGTACTTC. The rearrangement joins TRBV18 to TRBJ2-7; a weak D match, TRBD2 (6 bases). The V and J ends lost 0 bases and 0 bases respectively, with 18 bases between them. This CDR3 spans 18 amino acids. CDR1 is KGHSH and CDR2 is LQKENI in the germline V gene.

This rearrangement joins TRBV4-1 to TRBJ1-5; D ambiguous. Germline lookup yields CDR1 MGHRA and CDR2 YSYEKL. The V end lost 0 bases, the J end lost 0 bases, and 12 bases lay between the germline ends. The CDR3 is 17 amino acids. The CDR3: CASSQDLRRVSNQPQHF. The CDR3 bases are TGCGCCAGCAGCCAAGATCTTCGGAGGGTTAGCAATCAGCCCCAGCATTTT.